This TCR beta chain was identified during a study of blood T cell repertoires in COVID-19. Study background: Samples of COVID-19 (acute and convalescent) were obtained from the United States, Italy and Spain. In each case, the material was cDNA or gDNA derived from T cells, B-cell-depleted T cells, or PBMCs.

Original methodology: Reference gene primer amplification yielded estimated nucleated cell counts. TCRdb's copy holds only in-frame clones and misses some; the assay was immunoSEQ multiplex PCR. That table is the source of V, J and clone size, and D and trimming were worked out from the DNA. This table holds about 270,000 clones, about 82% found once. Trimming shortened V by 3 bases and J by 1 base, and 9 bases separated the two germline ends. The CDR3 totals 13 residues. Germline lookup yields CDR1 GTSNPN and CDR2 SVGIG (reference sequence). This TCR came from a woman in her forties or fifties with active or convalescent COVID-19. The specimen was peripheral blood. The rearrangement joins TRBV30 to TRBJ1-1; TRBD1 might be the D (5 bases). In nucleotides, the CDR3 is TGTGCCTGGAGAGGGGTCGGGAACACTGAAGCTTTCTTT. Its protein product is CAWRGVGNTEAFF.